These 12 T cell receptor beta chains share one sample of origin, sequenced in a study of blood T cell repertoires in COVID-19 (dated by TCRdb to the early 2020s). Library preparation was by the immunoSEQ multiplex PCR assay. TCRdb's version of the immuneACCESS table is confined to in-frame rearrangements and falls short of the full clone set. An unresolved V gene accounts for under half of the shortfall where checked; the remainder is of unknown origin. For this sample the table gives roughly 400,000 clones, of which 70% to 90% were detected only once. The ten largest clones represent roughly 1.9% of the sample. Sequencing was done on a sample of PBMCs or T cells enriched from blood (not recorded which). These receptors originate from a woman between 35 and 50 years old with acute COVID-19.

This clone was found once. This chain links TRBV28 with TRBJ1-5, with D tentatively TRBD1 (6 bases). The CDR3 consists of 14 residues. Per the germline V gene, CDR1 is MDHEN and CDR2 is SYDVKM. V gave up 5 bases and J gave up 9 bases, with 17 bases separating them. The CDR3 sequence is CASSLRQVHRPQHF. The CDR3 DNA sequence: TGTGCCAGCAGTCTCCGACAGGTTCATCGGCCCCAGCATTTT.

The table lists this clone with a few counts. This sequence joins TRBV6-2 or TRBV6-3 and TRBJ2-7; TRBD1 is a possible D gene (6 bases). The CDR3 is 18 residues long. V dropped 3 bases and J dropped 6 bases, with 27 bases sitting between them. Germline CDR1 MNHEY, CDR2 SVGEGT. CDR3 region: CASSYPRERGSFFREQYF. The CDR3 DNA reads TGTGCCAGCAGTTATCCAAGGGAGAGGGGGTCTTTCTTCCGCGAGCAGTACTTC.

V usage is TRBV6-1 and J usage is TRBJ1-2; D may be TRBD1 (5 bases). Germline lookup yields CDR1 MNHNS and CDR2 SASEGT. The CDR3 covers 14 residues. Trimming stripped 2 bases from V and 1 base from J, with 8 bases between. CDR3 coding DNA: TGTGCCAGCAGTGAATGGGGCAGTAACTATGGCTACACCTTC. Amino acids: CASSEWGSNYGYTF.

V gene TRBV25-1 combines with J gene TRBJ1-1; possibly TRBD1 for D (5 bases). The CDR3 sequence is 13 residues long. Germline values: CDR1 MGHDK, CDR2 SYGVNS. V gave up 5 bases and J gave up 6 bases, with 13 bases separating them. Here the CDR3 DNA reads TGTGCCAGCAGTCACCTTGGGGCCGCTGAAGCTTTCTTT. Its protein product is CASSHLGAAEAFF.

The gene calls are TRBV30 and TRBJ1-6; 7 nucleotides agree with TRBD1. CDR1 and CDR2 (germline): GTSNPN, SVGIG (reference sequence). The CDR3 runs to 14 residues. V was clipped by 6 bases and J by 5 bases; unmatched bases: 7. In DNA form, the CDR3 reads TGTGCCTGTTCCGCCGGGACAGATAATTCACCCCTCCACTTT. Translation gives CACSAGTDNSPLHF.

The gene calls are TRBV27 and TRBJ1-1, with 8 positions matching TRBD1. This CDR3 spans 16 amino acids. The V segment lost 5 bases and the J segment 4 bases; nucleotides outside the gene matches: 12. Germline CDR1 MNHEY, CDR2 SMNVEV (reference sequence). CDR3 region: CASSPRSGGGGTEAFF. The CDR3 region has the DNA TGTGCCAGCAGTCCAAGGTCAGGGGGCGGGGGCACTGAAGCTTTCTTT.

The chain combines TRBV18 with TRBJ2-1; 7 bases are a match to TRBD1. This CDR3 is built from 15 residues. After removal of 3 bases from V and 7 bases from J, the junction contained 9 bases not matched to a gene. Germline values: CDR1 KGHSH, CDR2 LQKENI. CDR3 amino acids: CASSPTTGTENEQFF. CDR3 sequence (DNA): TGTGCCAGCTCACCCACCACCGGGACAGAGAATGAGCAGTTCTTC. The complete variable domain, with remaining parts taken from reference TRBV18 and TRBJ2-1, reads NAGVMQNPRHLVRRRGQEARLRCSPMKGHSHVYWYRQLPEEGLKFMVYLQKENIIDESGMPKERFSAEFPKEGPSILRIQQVVRGDSAAYFCASSPTTGTENEQFFGPGTRLTVL.

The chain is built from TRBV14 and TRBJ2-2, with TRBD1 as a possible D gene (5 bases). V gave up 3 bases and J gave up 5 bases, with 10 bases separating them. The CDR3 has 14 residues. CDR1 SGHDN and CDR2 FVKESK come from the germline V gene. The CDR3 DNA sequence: TGTGCCAGCAGCCACAGGGAAGGGACCGGGGAGCTGTTTTTT. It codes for CASSHREGTGELFF.

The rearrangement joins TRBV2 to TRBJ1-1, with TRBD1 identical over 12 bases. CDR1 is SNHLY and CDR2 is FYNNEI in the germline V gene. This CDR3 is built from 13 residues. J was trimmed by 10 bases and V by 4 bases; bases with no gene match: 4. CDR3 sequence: CASSGDRGRLAFF. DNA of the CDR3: TGTGCCAGCAGTGGGGACAGGGGGCGGTTAGCTTTCTTT. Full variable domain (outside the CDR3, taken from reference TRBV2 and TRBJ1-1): EPEVTQTPSHQVTQMGQEVILRCVPISNHLYFYWYRQILGQKVEFLVSFYNNEISEKSEIFDDQFSVERPDGSNFTLKIRSTKLEDSAMYFCASSGDRGRLAFFGQGTRLTVV.

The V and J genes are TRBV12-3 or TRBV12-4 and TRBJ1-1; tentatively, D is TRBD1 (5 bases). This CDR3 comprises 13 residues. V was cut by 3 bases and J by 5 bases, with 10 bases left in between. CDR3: CASSFREGTEAFF. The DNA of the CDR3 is TGTGCCAGCAGTTTCAGGGAGGGGACTGAAGCTTTCTTT.

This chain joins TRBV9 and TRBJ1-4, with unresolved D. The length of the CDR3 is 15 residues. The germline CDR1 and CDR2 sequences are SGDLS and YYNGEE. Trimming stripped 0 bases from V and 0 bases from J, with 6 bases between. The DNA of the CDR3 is TGTGCCAGCAGCGTAGGGGCTGCAACTAATGAAAAACTGTTTTTT. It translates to CASSVGAATNEKLFF.

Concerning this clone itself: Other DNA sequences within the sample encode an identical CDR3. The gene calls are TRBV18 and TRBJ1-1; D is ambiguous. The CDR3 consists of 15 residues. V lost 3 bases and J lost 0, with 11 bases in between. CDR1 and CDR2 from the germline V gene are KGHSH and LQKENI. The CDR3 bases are TGTGCCAGCTCACCGCGGGCCGATATGAACACTGAAGCTTTCTTT. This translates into CASSPRADMNTEAFF.